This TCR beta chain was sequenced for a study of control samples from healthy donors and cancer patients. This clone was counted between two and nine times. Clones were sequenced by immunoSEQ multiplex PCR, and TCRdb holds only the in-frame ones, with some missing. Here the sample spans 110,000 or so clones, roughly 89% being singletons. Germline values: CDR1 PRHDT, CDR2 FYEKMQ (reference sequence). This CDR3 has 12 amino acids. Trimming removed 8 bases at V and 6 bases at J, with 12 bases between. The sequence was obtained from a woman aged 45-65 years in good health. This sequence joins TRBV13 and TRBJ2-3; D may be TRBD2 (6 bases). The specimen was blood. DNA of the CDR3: TGTGCCAGCCCCACCGGAGGGGATACGCAGTATTTT. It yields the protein CASPTGGDTQYF.